This T cell receptor beta chain was recovered during a study of blood T cell repertoires in COVID-19 (TCRdb year 2020). Some background on the complete study: The collaborator samples originated in the United States, Italy and Spain and spanned the acute and convalescent phases of COVID-19. Where HLA class I and class II types were available, the types were taken from metadata supplied by the sample provider, not from assay-based typing. The repertoires were released in a freely available public database intended as a resource for research on the immune response to SARS-CoV-2. Subjects who had been exposed to COVID-19, were actively infected with it, or had recovered from it provided the deeply sampled blood TCRbeta repertoires that made up the dataset. The material from the prospective study consisted of cDNA or gDNA derived from T cells, B-cell-depleted T cells, or PBMCs. Samples were obtained from the ongoing ImmuneRACE study (first 160 participants) and from some 1,200 subjects provided by 6 global collaborators. Nearly every sample came with metadata listing a de-identified subject ID, COVID-19 status, age in years and sex. The paper as a whole reports these results and caveats: The amount of clinical and demographic metadata varied by source and participant and was provided uncurated.

The immunoSEQ Assay, a bias-controlled multiplex PCR, was used to amplify TCRbeta CDR3 regions from genomic DNA. On the authors' methods: Nucleated cell counts per sample were estimated from amplification of reference gene primers within the assay. To quantify the absolute abundance of each unique TCRbeta CDR3 rearrangement, sequence reads were collapsed and filtered. Productive Simpson clonality was computed per sample as the square root of Simpson's diversity index over productive rearrangements. TCRdb took over this immuneACCESS table, retaining in-frame rearrangements with V and J assigned. Such tables are incomplete; in checked studies, under half of the missing clones stem from an unresolved V gene, and the remainder is unexplained. The V and J calls and clone size are taken from that table; D and trimming were inferred from the DNA. The sample table holds about 320,000 clones, of which 90% were seen once. The ten top clones hold 2% to 3% of the sample.

Enrolling through a virtual design, the prospective study's participants ranged in age from about 18 to 89 years and lived across 24 United States geographic areas. To assign participants to cohorts, the prospective study relied on clinical history that participants themselves reported in a screening survey and a study questionnaire. ImmuneRACE Cohort 3 recovered participants were defined by two consecutive negative NP/OP PCR tests, healthcare professional clearance, or symptom resolution. Each participant in the prospective study had whole blood, serum and a nasopharyngeal or oropharyngeal swab collected by mobile phlebotomists. Additional blood draws and questionnaires over an approximately 2-month period could optionally be provided by prospective study participants. Before DNA extraction, blood samples from the prospective study were shipped at room temperature or frozen. Details on this clone: This clone's antigen is unknown. There are no base qualities to consult, and no much larger clone falls within one base.

The V and J ends are trimmed by 2 bases and 7 bases, leaving 17 bases between them. From cysteine to phenylalanine, the CDR3 is 16 amino acids long. The CDR3 DNA has 48 bases and is translated from base 1. CDR1 and CDR2, looked up from the germline V gene, are KGHSH and LQKENI. Here the chain combines TRBV18 and TRBJ2-2; TRBD1 is perhaps the D gene, given 6 matching bases. The clonotype originates from a man aged 60-69 years who had recovered from COVID-19. The sequencing sample was made of PBMCs or T cells enriched from blood (not recorded which). CDR3 loop: CASSPSGRGGNGELFF. Here is the DNA: TGTGCCAGCTCACCATCAGGCAGGGGTGGAAACGGGGAGCTGTTTTTT.